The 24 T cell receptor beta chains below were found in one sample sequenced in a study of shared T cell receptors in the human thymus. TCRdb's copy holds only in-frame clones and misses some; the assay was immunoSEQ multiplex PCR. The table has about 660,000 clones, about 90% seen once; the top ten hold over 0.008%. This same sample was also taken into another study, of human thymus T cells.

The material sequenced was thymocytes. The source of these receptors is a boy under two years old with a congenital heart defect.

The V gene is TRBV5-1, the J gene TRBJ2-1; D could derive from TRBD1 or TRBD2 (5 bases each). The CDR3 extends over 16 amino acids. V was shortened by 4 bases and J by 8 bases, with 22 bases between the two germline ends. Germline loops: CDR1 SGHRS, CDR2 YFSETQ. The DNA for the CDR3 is TGCGCCAGCAGCATGGGGGTTGTTGAGGGATTCGATGAGCAGTTCTTC. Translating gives CASSMGVVEGFDEQFF.

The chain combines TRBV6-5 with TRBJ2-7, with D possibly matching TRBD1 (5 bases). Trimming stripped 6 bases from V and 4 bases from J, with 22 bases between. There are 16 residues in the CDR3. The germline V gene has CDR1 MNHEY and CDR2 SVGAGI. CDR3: CASRYPTKGQKYEQYF. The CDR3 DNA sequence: TGTGCCAGCAGATACCCCACCAAGGGGCAAAAATACGAGCAGTACTTC.

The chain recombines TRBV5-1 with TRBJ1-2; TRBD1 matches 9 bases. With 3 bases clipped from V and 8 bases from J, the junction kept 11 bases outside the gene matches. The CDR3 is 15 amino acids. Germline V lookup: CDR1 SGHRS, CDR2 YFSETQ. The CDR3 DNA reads TGCGCCAGCAGCTCAGAGGGACAGGGCCTCAGCGGCTACACCTTC. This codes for CASSSEGQGLSGYTF.

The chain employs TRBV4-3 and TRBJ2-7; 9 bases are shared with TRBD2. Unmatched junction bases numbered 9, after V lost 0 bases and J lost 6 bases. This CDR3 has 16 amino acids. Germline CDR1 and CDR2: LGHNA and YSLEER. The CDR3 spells CASSQEGPSGIREQYF. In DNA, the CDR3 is TGCGCCAGCAGCCAAGAAGGGCCTAGCGGGATACGCGAGCAGTACTTC.

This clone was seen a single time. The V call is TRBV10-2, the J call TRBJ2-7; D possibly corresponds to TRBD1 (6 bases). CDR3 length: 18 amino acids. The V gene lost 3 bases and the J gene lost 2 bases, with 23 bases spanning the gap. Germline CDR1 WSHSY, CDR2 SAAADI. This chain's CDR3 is CASSERLTGDKFPYEQYF. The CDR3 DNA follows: TGCGCCAGCAGTGAACGTCTGACAGGAGACAAATTTCCCTACGAGCAGTACTTC.

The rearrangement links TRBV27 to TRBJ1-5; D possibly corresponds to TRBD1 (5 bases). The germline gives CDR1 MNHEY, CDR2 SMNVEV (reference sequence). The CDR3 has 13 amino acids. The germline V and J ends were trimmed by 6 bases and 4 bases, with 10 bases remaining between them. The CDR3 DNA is TGTGCCAGCAGCAAGGGGAAAAATCAGCCCCAGCATTTT. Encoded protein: CASSKGKNQPQHF.

The CDR3: CATPGGQDYGYTF. In DNA, the CDR3 is TGTGCCACCCCGGGGGGGCAGGACTATGGCTACACCTTC. The chain couples TRBV7-2 to TRBJ1-2, with D maybe TRBD1 (6 bases). Deletions cut 10 bases from V and 3 bases from J, with 15 bases between. The CDR3 is 13 amino acids. Looked up from germline, CDR1 is SGHTA and CDR2 is FQGNSA.

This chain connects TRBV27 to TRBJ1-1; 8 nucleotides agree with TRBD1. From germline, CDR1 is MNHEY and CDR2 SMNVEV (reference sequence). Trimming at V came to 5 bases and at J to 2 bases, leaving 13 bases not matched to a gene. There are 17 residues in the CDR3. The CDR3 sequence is CASSRGETGVGNTEAFF. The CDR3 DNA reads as TGTGCCAGCAGTCGGGGGGAGACAGGGGTGGGAAACACTGAAGCTTTCTTT.

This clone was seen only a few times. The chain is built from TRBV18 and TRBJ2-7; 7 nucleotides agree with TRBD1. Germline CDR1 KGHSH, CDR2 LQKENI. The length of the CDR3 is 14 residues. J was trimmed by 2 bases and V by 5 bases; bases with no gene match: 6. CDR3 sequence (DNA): TGTGCCAGCTCATACATCGGACAGGCCTACGAGCAGTACTTC. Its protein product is CASSYIGQAYEQYF.

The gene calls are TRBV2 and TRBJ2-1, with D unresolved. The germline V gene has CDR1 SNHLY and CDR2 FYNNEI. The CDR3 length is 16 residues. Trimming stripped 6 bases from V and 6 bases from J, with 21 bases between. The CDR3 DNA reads TGTGCCAGCAGCTTAAAAGAGTGGGCTGAGATCAATGAGCAGTTCTTC. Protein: CASSLKEWAEINEQFF.

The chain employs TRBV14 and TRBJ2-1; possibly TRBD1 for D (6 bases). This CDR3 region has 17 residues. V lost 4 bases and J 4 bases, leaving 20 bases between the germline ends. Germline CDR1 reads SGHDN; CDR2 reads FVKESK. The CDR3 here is CASSPFDRPTTYNEQFF. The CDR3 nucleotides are TGTGCCAGCAGCCCATTTGACAGGCCAACCACATACAATGAGCAGTTCTTC.

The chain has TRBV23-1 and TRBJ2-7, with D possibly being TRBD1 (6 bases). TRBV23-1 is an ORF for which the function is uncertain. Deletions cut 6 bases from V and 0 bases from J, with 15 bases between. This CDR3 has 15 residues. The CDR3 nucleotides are TGCGCCAGCAGACTGGACAGCAACCACTCCTACGAGCAGTACTTC. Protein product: CASRLDSNHSYEQYF.

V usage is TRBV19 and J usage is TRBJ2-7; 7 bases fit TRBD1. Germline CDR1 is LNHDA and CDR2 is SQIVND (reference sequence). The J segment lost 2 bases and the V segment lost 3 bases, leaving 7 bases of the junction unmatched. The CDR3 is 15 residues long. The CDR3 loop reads CASSMTGQETYEQYF. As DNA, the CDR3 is TGTGCCAGTAGTATGACCGGACAGGAGACCTACGAGCAGTACTTC.

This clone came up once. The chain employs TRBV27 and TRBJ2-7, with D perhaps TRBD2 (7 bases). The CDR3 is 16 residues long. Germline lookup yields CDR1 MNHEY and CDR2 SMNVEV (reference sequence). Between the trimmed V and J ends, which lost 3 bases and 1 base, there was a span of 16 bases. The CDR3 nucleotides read TGTGCCAGCAGTTTGGGGGGGGCAGGGGATTCCTACGAGCAGTACTTC. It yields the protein CASSLGGAGDSYEQYF.

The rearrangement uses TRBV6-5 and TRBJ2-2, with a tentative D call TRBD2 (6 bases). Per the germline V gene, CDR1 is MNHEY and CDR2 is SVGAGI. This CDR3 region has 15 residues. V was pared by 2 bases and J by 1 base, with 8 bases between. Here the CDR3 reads CASSYGTWNTGELFF. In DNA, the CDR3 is TGTGCCAGCAGTTACGGGACTTGGAACACCGGGGAGCTGTTTTTT.

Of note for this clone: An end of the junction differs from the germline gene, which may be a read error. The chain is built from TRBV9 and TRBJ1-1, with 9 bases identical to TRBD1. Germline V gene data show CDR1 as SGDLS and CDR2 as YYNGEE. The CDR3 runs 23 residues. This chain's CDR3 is CASRVDGTGSAWLMSRRGTEAFF. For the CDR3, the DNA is TGTGCCAGCAGGGTAGACGGGACAGGGTCGGCCTGGCTGATGAGCCGACGGGGTACTGAAGCTTTCTTT. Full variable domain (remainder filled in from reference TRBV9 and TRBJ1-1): DSGVTQTPKHLITATGQRVTLRCSPRSGDLSVYWYQQSLDQGLQFLIQYYNGEERAKGNILERFSAQQFPDLHSELNLSSLELGDSALYFCASRVDGTGSAWLMSRRGTEAFFGQGTRLTVV.

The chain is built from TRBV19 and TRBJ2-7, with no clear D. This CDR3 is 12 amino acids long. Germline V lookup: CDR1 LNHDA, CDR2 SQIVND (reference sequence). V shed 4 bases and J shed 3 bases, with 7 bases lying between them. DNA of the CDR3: TGTGCCAGTAGTAACGGGTTCTACGAGCAGTACTTC. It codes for CASSNGFYEQYF. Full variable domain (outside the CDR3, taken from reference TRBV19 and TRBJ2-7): DGGITQSPKYLFRKEGQNVTLSCEQNLNHDAMYWYRQDPGQGLRLIYYSQIVNDFQKGDIAEGYSVSREKKESFPLTVTSAQKNPTAFYLCASSNGFYEQYFGPGTRLTVT.

This chain's CDR3 is CASSQGKGQGPRYTF. Written as DNA, the CDR3 is TGCGCCAGCAGCCAAGGAAAAGGACAGGGGCCCCGGTACACCTTC. V is TRBV4-3 and J is TRBJ1-2; TRBD1 agrees at 9 bases. V shed 1 base, J shed 11 bases, and the junction held 11 bases outside the gene matches. Germline V lookup: CDR1 LGHNA, CDR2 YSLEER. This CDR3 has 15 residues.

The CDR3: CASSIVLTSGSYEQYF. DNA of the CDR3: TGTGCCAGTAGTATCGTTCTAACTAGCGGGAGTTACGAGCAGTACTTC. The V call is TRBV19, the J call TRBJ2-7; 11 bases are shared with TRBD2. After removal of 3 bases from V and 4 bases from J, the junction contained 8 bases not matched to a gene. The CDR3 consists of 16 residues. From germline, CDR1 is LNHDA and CDR2 SQIVND (reference sequence).

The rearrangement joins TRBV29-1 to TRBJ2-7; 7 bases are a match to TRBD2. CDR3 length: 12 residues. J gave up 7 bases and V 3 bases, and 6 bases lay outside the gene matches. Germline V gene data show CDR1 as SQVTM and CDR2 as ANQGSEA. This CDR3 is CSVDVRGREQYF. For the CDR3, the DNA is TGCAGCGTTGATGTGCGGGGGAGGGAGCAGTACTTC.

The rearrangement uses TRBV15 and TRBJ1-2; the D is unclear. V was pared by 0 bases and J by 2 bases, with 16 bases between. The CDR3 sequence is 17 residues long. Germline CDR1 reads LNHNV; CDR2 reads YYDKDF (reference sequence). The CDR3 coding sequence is TGTGCCACCAGCAGAGATCGAATCGTCGGTCCAAACTATGGCTACACCTTC. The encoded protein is CATSRDRIVGPNYGYTF. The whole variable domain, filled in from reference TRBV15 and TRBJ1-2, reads DAMVIQNPRYQVTQFGKPVTLSCSQTLNHNVMYWYQQKSSQAPKLLFHYYDKDFNNEADTPDNFQSRRPNTSFCFLDIRSPGLGDTAMYLCATSRDRIVGPNYGYTFGSGTRLTVV.

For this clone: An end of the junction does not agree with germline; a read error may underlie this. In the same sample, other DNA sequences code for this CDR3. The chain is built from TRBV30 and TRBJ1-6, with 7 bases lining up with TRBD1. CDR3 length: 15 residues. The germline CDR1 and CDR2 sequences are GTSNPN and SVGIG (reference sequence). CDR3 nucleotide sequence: TGTGCCTGGAGTGTACGGGACAGCGCTAATTCCCCCCTCCACTTT. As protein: CAWSVRDSANSPLHF.

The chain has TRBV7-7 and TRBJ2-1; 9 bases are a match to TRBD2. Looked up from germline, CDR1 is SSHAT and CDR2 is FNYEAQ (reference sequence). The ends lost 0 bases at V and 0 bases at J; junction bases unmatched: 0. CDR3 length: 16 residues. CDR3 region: CASSLASGSSYNEQFF. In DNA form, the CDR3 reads TGTGCCAGCAGCTTAGCTAGCGGGAGCTCCTACAATGAGCAGTTCTTC.

CDR3 in amino acids: CASSQVPYEQYF. The DNA for the CDR3 is TGTGCCAGTAGCCAGGTCCCGTACGAGCAGTACTTC. The rearrangement links TRBV19 to TRBJ2-7, with D unresolved. CDR1 is LNHDA, CDR2 SQIVND, per germline (reference sequence). V lost 6 bases and J lost 4, with 10 bases in between. The CDR3 totals 12 residues.